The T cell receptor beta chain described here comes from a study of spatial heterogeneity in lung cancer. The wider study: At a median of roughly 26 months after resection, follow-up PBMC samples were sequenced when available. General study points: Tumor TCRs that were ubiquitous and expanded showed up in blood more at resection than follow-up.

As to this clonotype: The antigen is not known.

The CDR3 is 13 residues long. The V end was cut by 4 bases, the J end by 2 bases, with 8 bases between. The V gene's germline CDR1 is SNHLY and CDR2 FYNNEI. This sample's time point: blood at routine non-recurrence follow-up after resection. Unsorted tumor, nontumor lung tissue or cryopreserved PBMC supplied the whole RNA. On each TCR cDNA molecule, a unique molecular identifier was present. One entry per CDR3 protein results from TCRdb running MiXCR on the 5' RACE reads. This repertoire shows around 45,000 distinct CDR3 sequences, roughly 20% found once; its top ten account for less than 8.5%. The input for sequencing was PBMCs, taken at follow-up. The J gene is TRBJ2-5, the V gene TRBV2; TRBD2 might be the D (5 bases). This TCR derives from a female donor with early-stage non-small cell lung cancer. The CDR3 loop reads CASSGGLQETQYF. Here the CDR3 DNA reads TGTGCCAGCAGTGGCGGGTTGCAAGAGACCCAGTACTTC.